This T cell receptor (beta chain) was profiled in a study of T-cell memory formation after mild COVID-19. CDR1 and CDR2 from the germline V gene are SGHAT and FQNNGV. The CDR3 covers 14 residues. The V end was cut by 4 bases, the J end by 4 bases, with 14 bases between. TCRdb passed the 5' RACE reads through MiXCR, listing each CDR3 protein once. The table includes 100,000 to 150,000 distinct CDR3 sequences, about 5.9% detected once. In this sample, this clonotype turned up many times. The chain employs TRBV11-2 and TRBJ2-7, with D unresolved. The receptor was derived from an adult woman who had mild COVID-19 (a few samples of this study predate the infection). Cell type and time point are not known. Sequencing was performed on PBMCs or a T cell subset sorted from them (not recorded which). The CDR3 is CASSSTLDRYEQYF. CDR3 nucleotides: TGTGCCAGCAGCTCGACGCTCGACCGTTACGAGCAGTACTTC.